The 22 T cell receptor beta chains given below trace back to one sample, sequenced in a study of cytomegalovirus exposure and HLA in healthy donors. The PCR employed 60 Vbeta primers together with 13 Jbeta primers. Profiling relied on immunoSEQ multiplex PCR, and the TCRdb table lists in-frame clones only, not all of them. The repertoire holds 90,000 to 120,000 clones, with less than 75% as singletons. The sample consisted of PBMCs. These receptors came from a man aged 40-49 years in good health and CMV-seropositive.

This chain links TRBV28 with TRBJ1-2; D is unclear. V was shortened by 5 bases and J by 7 bases, with 11 bases between the two germline ends. From germline, CDR1 is MDHEN and CDR2 SYDVKM. The CDR3 extends over 12 amino acids. The DNA for the CDR3 is TGTGCCAGCAGTACTCGGGGTAGTGGCTACACCTTC. Protein: CASSTRGSGYTF.

Note on this clone: The same CDR3 arises from other DNA sequences in this sample as well. The chain has TRBV7-9 and TRBJ2-2; possible D gene TRBD2, 5 bases. V was pared by 5 bases and J by 4 bases, with 8 bases between. Germline assignment: CDR1 SEHNR and CDR2 FQNEAQ (reference sequence). This CDR3 region has 13 residues. Written as DNA, the CDR3 is TGTGCCAGCAGCCAAACTAGCACCGGGGAGCTGTTTTTT. Translation gives CASSQTSTGELFF.

The V call is TRBV7-2, the J call TRBJ2-3, with 13 bases identical to TRBD2. Germline V gene lookup returns CDR1 SGHTA and CDR2 FQGNSA. V lost 3 bases and J lost 5; bases outside the gene matches: 2. This CDR3 comprises 15 residues. Here the CDR3 reads CASSLGLAGRDTQYF. DNA for the CDR3: TGTGCCAGCAGCTTGGGACTAGCGGGGAGAGATACGCAGTATTTT.

The J gene is TRBJ2-5, the V gene TRBV11-2; tentative D call: TRBD1 (6 bases). V was shortened by 1 base and J by 3 bases, with 9 bases between the two germline ends. CDR1 and CDR2 from the germline V gene are SGHAT and FQNNGV. This CDR3 has 14 residues. The CDR3 DNA sequence: TGTGCCAGCAGCTTAGCCCGGACAGAAGAGACCCAGTACTTC. Its translation is CASSLARTEETQYF.

CDR3: CASRPGTGGPEGDYGYTF. DNA for the CDR3: TGTGCCAGCAGACCGGGGACAGGGGGCCCCGAGGGGGACTATGGCTACACCTTC. The J gene is TRBJ1-2, the V gene TRBV21-1; TRBD1, as called in the table, went unchecked against the DNA. TRBV21-1 is a pseudogene. The CDR3 spans 18 residues.

This clone was seen just once. This rearrangement joins TRBV28 to TRBJ1-2; maybe TRBD1 (6 bases). V lost 5 bases to trimming and J lost 2 bases, with 18 bases between them. Germline V lookup: CDR1 MDHEN, CDR2 SYDVKM. This CDR3 is 16 amino acids long. CDR3 sequence (DNA): TGTGCCAGCAGTGGGATAGAGCGGACAGCCAACTATGGCTACACCTTC. This codes for CASSGIERTANYGYTF.

In this sample, this clone turned up once. The CDR3 coding sequence is TGTGCCAGCACTGGACCGGGGACTTACTATGGCTACACCTTC. Translated, it gives CASTGPGTYYGYTF. The chain couples TRBV6-1 to TRBJ1-2, with D maybe TRBD1 (5 bases). The CDR3 is 14 residues long. Per the germline V gene, CDR1 is MNHNS and CDR2 is SASEGT. V lost 7 bases, J lost 3 bases, and 15 bases lay in between.

The chain uses TRBV7-3 and TRBJ2-1; tentatively, D is TRBD1 (5 bases). Germline V gene lookup returns CDR1 SGHTA and CDR2 FQGTGA. The CDR3 spans 13 residues. V shed 3 bases and J shed 6 bases, with 9 bases lying between them. CDR3 in amino acids: CASSFSGPNEQFF. The CDR3 DNA follows: TGTGCCAGCAGCTTTTCAGGGCCCAATGAGCAGTTCTTC.

In this sample, this clone turned up a few times. The genes are TRBV6-1 and TRBJ2-3; possible D gene TRBD2, 6 bases. Deletions cut 1 base from V and 2 bases from J, with 10 bases between. CDR3 size: 15 residues. Germline V CDR1 and CDR2: MNHNS, SASEGT. The CDR3 DNA reads TGTGCCAGCAGTGAAGGGGGGGTATCCACAGATACGCAGTATTTT. Translation: CASSEGGVSTDTQYF.

Note on this clone: This sample also contains other DNA sequences that code for the same CDR3. The rearrangement links TRBV9 to TRBJ1-1, with TRBD1 as a possible D gene (6 bases). The germline V gene has CDR1 SGDLS and CDR2 YYNGEE. The CDR3 runs 14 residues. V lost 0 bases and J 5 bases, leaving 11 bases between the germline ends. In DNA form, the CDR3 reads TGTGCCAGCAGCGTAGTACAGGGCGGGACTGAAGCTTTCTTT. The encoded protein is CASSVVQGGTEAFF.

This chain uses TRBV29-1 with TRBJ2-1; TRBD2 is a possible D gene (6 bases). The CDR3 loop spans 17 amino acids. CDR1 and CDR2 from the germline V gene are SQVTM and ANQGSEA. Trimming stripped 2 bases from V and 8 bases from J, with 25 bases between. The CDR3 nucleotides are TGCAGCGTTGAAATCGGATCGGGACTCATGTCTATAGATGAGCAGTTCTTC. This codes for CSVEIGSGLMSIDEQFF.

J is TRBJ1-1 and V is TRBV6-4; D unresolved. Germline V gene lookup returns CDR1 MRHNA and CDR2 SNTAGT. This CDR3 spans 15 amino acids. The V end lost 0 bases, the J end lost 1 base, and 9 bases lay between the germline ends. The DNA for the CDR3 is TGTGCCAGCAGTGACTCCGGGTCGGGGAACACTGAAGCTTTCTTT. Its protein product is CASSDSGSGNTEAFF.

Here the CDR3 reads CASSVAAQAYEQYF. The CDR3 coding sequence is TGTGCCAGCAGTGTGGCGGCTCAAGCCTACGAGCAGTACTTC. This chain links TRBV2 with TRBJ2-7; no definite D call. This CDR3 is 14 amino acids long. Germline V lookup: CDR1 SNHLY, CDR2 FYNNEI. Deletions cut 4 bases from V and 2 bases from J, with 12 bases between.

This clone was counted between two and nine times. The chain recombines TRBV4-1 with TRBJ1-2; no clear D gene. The length of the CDR3 is 13 residues. Germline CDR1 reads MGHRA; CDR2 reads YSYEKL. The ends were cut back, 0 bases at V and 3 bases at J, with 5 bases in the middle. The CDR3 DNA sequence: TGCGCCAGCAGCCAAGAGCGGGACTATGGCTACACCTTC. It specifies CASSQERDYGYTF.

The gene calls are TRBV5-1 and TRBJ2-7; perhaps TRBD1 as D (6 bases). V dropped 5 bases and J dropped 4 bases, with 10 bases sitting between them. The CDR3 runs 12 residues. The germline V gene has CDR1 SGHRS and CDR2 YFSETQ. For the CDR3, the DNA is TGCGCCAGCAGTTTACAGGGTTACGAGCAGTACGTC. As protein: CASSLQGYEQYV.

In DNA form, the CDR3 reads TGTGCCAGCAGCCAAAGCGCCGGGGTGGCGTACTACGAGCAGTACTTC. Translated: CASSQSAGVAYYEQYF. This chain links TRBV4-2 with TRBJ2-7, with a tentative D call TRBD2 (5 bases). This CDR3 spans 16 amino acids. Germline assignment: CDR1 LGHNA and CDR2 YNFKEQ. Trimming shortened V by 2 bases and J by 3 bases, and 17 bases separated the two germline ends.

V and J are TRBV6-5 and TRBJ2-2; D unresolved. The CDR3 loop spans 12 amino acids. Germline values: CDR1 MNHEY, CDR2 SVGAGI. V was shortened by 5 bases and J by 7 bases, with 8 bases between the two germline ends. CDR3 loop: CASSPQVGELFF. The CDR3 DNA sequence: TGTGCCAGCAGTCCCCAGGTCGGGGAGCTGTTTTTT.

There are a few counts of this clone. The genes are TRBV5-6 and TRBJ2-5; TRBD2 might be the D (7 bases). V lost 4 bases to trimming and J lost 5 bases, with 21 bases between them. Germline V lookup: CDR1 SGHDT, CDR2 YYEEEE. This CDR3 comprises 16 residues. The CDR3 DNA is TGTGCCAGCAGCCCCAGGGAGGGACCCGACAGGGAGACCCAGTACTTC. The encoded protein is CASSPREGPDRETQYF.

The chain carries TRBV19 and TRBJ1-4, with D possibly matching TRBD1 (5 bases). V lost 7 bases to trimming and J lost 8 bases, with 23 bases between them. The germline V gene encodes CDR1 LNHDA and CDR2 SQIVND (reference sequence). The CDR3 is made up of 16 amino acids. CDR3 DNA: TGTGCCAGTACCGACATCGGACAAATGGATGGGGAAAAACTGTTTTTT. This codes for CASTDIGQMDGEKLFF.

V usage is TRBV21-1 and J usage is TRBJ1-5; TRBD1 is taken as the D call from the table, unchecked against the DNA. TRBV21-1 is an annotated pseudogene. CDR3 length: 15 amino acids. The CDR3 sequence: CASEGGRNSNQPQHF. The CDR3 nucleotides read TGTGCCAGCGAAGGGGGCCGGAATAGCAATCAGCCCCAGCATTTT.

This chain uses TRBV7-2 with TRBJ2-7; 11 bases fit TRBD2. The CDR3 has 16 amino acids. Germline V lookup: CDR1 SGHTA, CDR2 FQGNSA. After removal of 5 bases from V and 2 bases from J, the junction contained 8 bases not matched to a gene. CDR3 sequence: CASSPDLAGGPYEQYV. CDR3 bases: TGTGCCAGCAGCCCAGACCTAGCGGGAGGCCCCTACGAGCAGTACGTC.

The chain uses TRBV2 and TRBJ1-1; 9 positions agree with TRBD1. The CDR3 spans 15 residues. V was pared by 8 bases and J by 4 bases, with 11 bases of the junction left unmatched. Germline V lookup: CDR1 SNHLY, CDR2 FYNNEI. CDR3 bases: TGTGCCAGCCCCCGGGACAGGGTAGCCGGCACTGAAGCTTTCTTT. As protein: CASPRDRVAGTEAFF.